The TCR beta chain under discussion was sequenced for a study of regulatory T cells in long-lasting Graves disease. To make TCR beta libraries, researchers used iRepertoire HTBI primers and Arm-PCR of CDR3 regions. TCRdb re-derived calls from the multiplex PCR reads in MiXCR, one entry per CDR3 protein. The sample lists about 540,000 distinct CDR3 sequences, about 13% occurring once. Time point reported: newly diagnosed GD, antithyroid drugs for less than 3 months. Making the TCR library involved RNA that had been extracted from PBMCs. Patients with Graves' disease were diagnosed by American Thyroid Association guidelines. In germline, CDR1 is LNHDA, CDR2 SQIVND (reference sequence). The CDR3 is 16 amino acids. The ends lost 5 bases at V and 1 base at J; junction bases unmatched: 4. These same data were also listed under a study on T cells in Graves' hyperthyroidism and ophthalmopathy. That source notes: Across 18 months, stable Graves' hyperthyroidism was marked by no progression to ophthalmopathy.

The receptor was derived from a man in his thirties or forties with Graves disease. The chain has TRBV19 and TRBJ2-2; 10 bases are shared with TRBD2. The sequencing used peripheral blood mononuclear cells (PBMCs), collected at new diagnosis, from a patient treated with antithyroid drugs. CDR3 loop: CASSVRTSGNTGELFF. The CDR3 DNA reads TGTGCCAGTAGTGTCCGGACTAGCGGGAACACCGGGGAGCTGTTTTTT.